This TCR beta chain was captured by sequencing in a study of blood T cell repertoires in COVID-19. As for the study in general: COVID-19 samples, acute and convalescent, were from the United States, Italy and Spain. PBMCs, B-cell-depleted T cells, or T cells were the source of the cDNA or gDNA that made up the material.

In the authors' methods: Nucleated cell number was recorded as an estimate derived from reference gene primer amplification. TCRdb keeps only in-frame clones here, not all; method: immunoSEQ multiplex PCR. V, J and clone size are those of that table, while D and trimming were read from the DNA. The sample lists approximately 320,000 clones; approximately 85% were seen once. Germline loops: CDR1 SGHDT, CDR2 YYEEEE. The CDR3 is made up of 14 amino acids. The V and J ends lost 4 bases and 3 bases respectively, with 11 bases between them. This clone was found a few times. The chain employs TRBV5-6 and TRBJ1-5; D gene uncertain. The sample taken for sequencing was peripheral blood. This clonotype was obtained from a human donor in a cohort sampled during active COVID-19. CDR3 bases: TGTGCCAGCAGCACCCGGGAGGACAATCAGCCCCAGCATTTT. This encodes CASSTREDNQPQHF. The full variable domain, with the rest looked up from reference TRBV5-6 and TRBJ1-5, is DAGVTQSPTHLIKTRGQQVTLRCSPKSGHDTVSWYQQALGQGPQFIFQYYEEEERQRGNFPDRFSGHQFPNYSSELNVNALLLGDSALYLCASSTREDNQPQHFGDGTRLSIL.